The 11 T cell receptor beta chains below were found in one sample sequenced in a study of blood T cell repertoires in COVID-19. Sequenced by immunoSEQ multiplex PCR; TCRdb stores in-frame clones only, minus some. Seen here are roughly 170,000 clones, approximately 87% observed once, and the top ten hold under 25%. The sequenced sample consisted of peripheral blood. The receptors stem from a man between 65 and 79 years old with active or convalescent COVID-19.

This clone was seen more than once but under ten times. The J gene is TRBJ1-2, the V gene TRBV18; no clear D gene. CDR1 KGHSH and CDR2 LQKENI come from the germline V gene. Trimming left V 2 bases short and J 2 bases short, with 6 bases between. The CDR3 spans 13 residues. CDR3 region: CASSPSGNYGYTF. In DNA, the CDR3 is TGTGCCAGCTCACCATCGGGGAACTATGGCTACACCTTC.

CDR3 sequence reads: CASSPGNSNQPQHF. The CDR3 region has the DNA TGCGCCAGCAGTCCAGGGAATAGCAATCAGCCCCAGCATTTT. The chain carries TRBV10-1 and TRBJ1-5; possibly TRBD1 for D (5 bases). The germline V and J ends were trimmed by 5 bases and 0 bases, with 8 bases remaining between them. This CDR3 comprises 14 residues. Germline V gene data show CDR1 as WNHNN and CDR2 as SYGVQD (reference sequence).

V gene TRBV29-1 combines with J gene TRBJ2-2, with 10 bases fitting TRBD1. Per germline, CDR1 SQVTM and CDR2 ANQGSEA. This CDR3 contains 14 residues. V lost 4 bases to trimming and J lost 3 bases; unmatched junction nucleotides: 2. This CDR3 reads CSVAGTGDTGELFF. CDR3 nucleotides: TGCAGCGTTGCAGGGACAGGGGACACCGGGGAGCTGTTTTTT.

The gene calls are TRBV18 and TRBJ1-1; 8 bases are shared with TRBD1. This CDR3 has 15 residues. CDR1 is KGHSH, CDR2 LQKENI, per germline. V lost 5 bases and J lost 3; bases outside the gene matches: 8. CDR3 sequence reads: CASSTTGAGDTEAFF. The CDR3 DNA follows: TGTGCCAGCTCAACGACAGGGGCGGGAGACACTGAAGCTTTCTTT.

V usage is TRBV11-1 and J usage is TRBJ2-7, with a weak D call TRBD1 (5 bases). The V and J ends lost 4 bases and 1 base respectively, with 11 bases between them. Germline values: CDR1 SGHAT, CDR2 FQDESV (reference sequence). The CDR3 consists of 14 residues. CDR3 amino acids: CASSSGHISYEQYF. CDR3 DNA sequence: TGTGCCAGCAGCTCAGGACACATTTCCTACGAGCAGTACTTC. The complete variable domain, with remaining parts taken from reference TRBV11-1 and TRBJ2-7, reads EAEVAQSPRYKITEKSQAVAFWCDPISGHATLYWYRQILGQGPELLVQFQDESVVDDSQLPKDRFSAERLKGVDSTLKIQPAELGDSAMYLCASSSGHISYEQYFGPGTRLTVT.

CDR3 in DNA: TGTGCCAGCAGTTTGAGAGGACAGCGAATCTCCTACGAGCAGTACTTC. Translated: CASSLRGQRISYEQYF. V is TRBV27 and J is TRBJ2-7; D is possibly TRBD1 (6 bases). The CDR3 has 16 residues. V lost 3 bases to trimming and J lost 0 bases, with 15 bases between them. CDR1 is MNHEY, CDR2 SMNVEV, per germline (reference sequence).

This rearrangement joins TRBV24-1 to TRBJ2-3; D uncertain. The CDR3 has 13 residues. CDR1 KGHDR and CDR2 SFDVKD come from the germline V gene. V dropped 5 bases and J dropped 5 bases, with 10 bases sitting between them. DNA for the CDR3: TGTGCCACCAGTGTCCATCCAGGAGATACGCAGTATTTT. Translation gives CATSVHPGDTQYF.

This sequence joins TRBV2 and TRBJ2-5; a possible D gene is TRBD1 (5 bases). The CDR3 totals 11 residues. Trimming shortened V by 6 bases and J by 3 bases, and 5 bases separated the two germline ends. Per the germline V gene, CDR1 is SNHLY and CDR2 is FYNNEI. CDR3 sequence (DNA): TGTGCCAGCAGACAGGAAGAGACCCAGTACTTC. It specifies CASRQEETQYF.

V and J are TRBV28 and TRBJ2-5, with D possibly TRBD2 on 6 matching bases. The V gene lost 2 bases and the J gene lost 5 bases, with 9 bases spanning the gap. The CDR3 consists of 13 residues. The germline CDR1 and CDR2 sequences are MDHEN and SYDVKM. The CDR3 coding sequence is TGTGCCAGCAGTTTAGGAGGGATGGAGACCCAGTACTTC. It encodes CASSLGGMETQYF. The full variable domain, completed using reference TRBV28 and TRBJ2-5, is DVKVTQSSRYLVKRTGEKVFLECVQDMDHENMFWYRQDPGLGLRLIYFSYDVKMKEKGDIPEGYSVSREKKERFSLILESASTNQTSMYLCASSLGGMETQYFGPGTRLLVL.

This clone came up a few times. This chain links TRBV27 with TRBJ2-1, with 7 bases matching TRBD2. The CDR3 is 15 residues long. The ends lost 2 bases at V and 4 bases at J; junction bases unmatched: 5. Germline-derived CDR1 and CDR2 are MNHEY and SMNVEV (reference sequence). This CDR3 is CASSLGGTIYNEQFF. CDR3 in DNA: TGTGCCAGCAGTTTAGGGGGGACTATTTACAATGAGCAGTTCTTC.

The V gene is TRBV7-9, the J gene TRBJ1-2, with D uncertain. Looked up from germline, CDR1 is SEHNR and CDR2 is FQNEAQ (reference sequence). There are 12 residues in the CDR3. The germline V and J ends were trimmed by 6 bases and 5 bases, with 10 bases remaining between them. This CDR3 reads CASSYSGYGYTF. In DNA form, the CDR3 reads TGTGCCAGCAGTTACAGTGGATATGGCTACACCTTC.